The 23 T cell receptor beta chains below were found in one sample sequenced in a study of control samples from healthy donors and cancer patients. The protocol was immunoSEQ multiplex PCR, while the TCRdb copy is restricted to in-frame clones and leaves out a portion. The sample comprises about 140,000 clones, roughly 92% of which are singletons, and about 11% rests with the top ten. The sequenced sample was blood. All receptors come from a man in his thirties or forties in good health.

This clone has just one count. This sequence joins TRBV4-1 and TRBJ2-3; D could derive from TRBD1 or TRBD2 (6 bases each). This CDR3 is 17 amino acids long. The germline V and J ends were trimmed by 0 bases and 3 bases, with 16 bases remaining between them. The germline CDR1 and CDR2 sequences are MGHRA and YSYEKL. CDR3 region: CASSQDFSEGGTDTQYF. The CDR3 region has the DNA TGCGCCAGCAGCCAAGATTTTAGCGAAGGGGGGACAGATACGCAGTATTTT.

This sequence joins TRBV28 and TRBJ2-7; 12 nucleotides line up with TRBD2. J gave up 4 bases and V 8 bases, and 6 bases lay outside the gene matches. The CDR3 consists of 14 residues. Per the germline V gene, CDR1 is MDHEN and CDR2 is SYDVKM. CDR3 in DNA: TGTGCCAGCCTGGGTGGGACTAGCGGGTACGAGCAGTACTTC. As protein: CASLGGTSGYEQYF.

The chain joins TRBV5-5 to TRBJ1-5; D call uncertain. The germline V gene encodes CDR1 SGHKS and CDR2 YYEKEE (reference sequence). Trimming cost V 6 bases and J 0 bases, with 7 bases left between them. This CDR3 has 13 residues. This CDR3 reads CASNIGSNQPQHF. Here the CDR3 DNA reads TGTGCCAGCAACATTGGTAGCAATCAGCCCCAGCATTTT.

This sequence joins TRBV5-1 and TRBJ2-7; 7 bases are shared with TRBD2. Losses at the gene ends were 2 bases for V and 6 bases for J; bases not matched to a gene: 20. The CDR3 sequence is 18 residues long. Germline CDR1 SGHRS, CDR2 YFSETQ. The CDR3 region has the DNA TGCGCCAGCAGCTTTTTGCCTAGCGGATCTCCCCCGGCGGGCGAGCAGTACTTC. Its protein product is CASSFLPSGSPPAGEQYF.

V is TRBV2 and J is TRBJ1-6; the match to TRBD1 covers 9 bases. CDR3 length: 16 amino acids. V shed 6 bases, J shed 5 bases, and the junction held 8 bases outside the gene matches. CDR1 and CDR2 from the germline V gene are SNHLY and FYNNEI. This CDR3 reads CASSLQGQGNNSPLHF. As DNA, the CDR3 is TGTGCCAGCAGCCTACAAGGACAGGGGAATAATTCACCCCTCCACTTT.

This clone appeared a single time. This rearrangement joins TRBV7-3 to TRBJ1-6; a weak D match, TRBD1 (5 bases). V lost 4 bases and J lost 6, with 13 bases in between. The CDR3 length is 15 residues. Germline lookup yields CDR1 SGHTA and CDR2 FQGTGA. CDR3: CASSSSGGGNSPLHF. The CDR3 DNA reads TGTGCCAGCAGCTCCTCCGGGGGTGGTAATTCACCCCTCCACTTT.

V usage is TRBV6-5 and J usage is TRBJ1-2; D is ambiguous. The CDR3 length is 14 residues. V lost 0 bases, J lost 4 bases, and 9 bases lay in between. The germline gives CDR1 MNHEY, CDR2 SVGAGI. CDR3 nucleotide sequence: TGTGCCAGCAGTTACTCATCGGGGAGCTATGGCTACACCTTC. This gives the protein CASSYSSGSYGYTF.

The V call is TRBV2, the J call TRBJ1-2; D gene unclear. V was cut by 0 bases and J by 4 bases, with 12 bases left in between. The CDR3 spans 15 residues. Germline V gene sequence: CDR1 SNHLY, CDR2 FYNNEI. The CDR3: CASSEAQQRIYGYTF. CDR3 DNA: TGTGCCAGCAGTGAAGCGCAACAGAGAATCTATGGCTACACCTTC.

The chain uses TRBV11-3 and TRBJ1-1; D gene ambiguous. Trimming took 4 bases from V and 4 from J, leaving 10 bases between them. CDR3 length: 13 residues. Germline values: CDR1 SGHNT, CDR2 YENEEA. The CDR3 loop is CASSYDPVTEAFF. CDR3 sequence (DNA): TGTGCCAGCAGCTACGACCCGGTCACTGAAGCTTTCTTT.

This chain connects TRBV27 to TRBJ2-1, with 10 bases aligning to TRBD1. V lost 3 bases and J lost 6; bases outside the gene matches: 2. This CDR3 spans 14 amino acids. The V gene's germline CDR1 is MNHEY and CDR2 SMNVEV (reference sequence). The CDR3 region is CASSFRDRGNEQFF. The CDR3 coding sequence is TGTGCCAGCAGTTTCCGGGACAGGGGCAATGAGCAGTTCTTC.

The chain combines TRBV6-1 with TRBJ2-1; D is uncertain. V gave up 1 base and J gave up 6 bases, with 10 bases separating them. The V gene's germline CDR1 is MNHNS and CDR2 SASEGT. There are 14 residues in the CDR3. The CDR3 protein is CASSEGNGFNEQFF. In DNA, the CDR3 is TGTGCCAGCAGTGAAGGAAACGGCTTCAATGAGCAGTTCTTC.

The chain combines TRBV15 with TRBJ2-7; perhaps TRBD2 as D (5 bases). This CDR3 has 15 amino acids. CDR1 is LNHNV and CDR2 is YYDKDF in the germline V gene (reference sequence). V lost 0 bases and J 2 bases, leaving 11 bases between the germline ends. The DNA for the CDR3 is TGTGCCACCAGCAGAGATTCGAGCGGACCCTACGAGCAGTACTTC. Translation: CATSRDSSGPYEQYF.

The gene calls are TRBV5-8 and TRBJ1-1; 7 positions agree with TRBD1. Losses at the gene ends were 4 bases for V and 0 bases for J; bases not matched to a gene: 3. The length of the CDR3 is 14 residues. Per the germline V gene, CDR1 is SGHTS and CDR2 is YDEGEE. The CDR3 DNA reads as TGTGCCAGCAGCCGGACAGGCATGAACACTGAAGCTTTCTTT. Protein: CASSRTGMNTEAFF.

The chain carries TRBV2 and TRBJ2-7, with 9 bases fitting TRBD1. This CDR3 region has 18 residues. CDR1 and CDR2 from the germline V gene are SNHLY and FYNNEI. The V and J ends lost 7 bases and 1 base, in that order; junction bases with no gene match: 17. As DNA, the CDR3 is TGTGCCAGCATCGTTGACCGTTTACCGGGACAGGGATCCTACGAGCAGTACTTC. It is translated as CASIVDRLPGQGSYEQYF.

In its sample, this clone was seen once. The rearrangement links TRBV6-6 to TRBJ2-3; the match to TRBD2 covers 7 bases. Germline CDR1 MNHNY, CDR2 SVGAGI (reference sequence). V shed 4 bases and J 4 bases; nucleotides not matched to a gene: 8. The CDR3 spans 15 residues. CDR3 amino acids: CASSSPGGSADTQYF. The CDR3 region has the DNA TGTGCCAGCAGTTCCCCGGGCGGGAGCGCAGATACGCAGTATTTT.

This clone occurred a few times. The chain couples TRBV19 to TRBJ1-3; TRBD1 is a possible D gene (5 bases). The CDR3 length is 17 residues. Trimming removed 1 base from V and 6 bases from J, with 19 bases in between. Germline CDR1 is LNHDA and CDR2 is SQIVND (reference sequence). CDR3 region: CASSIVGGTALLNTIYF. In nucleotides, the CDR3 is TGTGCCAGTAGTATAGTGGGGGGTACAGCTCTTCTAAACACCATATATTTT.

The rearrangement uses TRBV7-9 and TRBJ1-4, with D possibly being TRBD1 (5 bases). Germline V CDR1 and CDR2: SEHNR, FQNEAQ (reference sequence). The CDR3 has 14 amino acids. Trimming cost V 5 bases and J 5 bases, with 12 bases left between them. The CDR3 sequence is CASSRGTTNEKLFF. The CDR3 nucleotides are TGTGCCAGCAGCCGCGGGACTACCAATGAAAAACTGTTTTTT.

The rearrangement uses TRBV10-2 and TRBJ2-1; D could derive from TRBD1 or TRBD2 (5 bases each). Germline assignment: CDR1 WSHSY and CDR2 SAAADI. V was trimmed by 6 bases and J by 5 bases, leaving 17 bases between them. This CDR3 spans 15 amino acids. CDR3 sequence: CASRDAMGPHNEQFF. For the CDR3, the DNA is TGCGCCAGCAGAGACGCTATGGGACCCCACAATGAGCAGTTCTTC.

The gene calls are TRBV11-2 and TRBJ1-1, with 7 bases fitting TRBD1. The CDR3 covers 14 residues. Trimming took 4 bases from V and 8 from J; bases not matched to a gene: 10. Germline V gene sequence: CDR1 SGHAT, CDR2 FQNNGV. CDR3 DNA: TGTGCCAGCAGCTCGACAGGGATTATCGCGGAAGCTTTCTTT. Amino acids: CASSSTGIIAEAFF.

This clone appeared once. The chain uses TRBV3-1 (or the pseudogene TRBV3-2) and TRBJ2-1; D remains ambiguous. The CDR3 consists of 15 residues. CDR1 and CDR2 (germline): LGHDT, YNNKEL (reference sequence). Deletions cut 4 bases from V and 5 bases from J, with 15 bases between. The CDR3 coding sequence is TGTGCCAGCAGCCTACGAGAGACAACCGACAATGAGCAGTTCTTC. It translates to CASSLRETTDNEQFF.

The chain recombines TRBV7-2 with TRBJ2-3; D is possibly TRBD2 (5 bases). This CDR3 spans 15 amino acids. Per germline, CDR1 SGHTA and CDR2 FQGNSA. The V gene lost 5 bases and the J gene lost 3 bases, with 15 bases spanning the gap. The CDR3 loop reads CASSPRLNPTDTQYF. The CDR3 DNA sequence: TGTGCCAGCAGCCCGAGACTAAACCCGACAGATACGCAGTATTTT.

The CDR3 DNA reads as TGTGCCACCAGTTACAACACTGATAATTCACCCCTCCACTTT. Amino acid sequence: CATSYNTDNSPLHF. The genes are TRBV15 and TRBJ1-6, with D uncertain. The CDR3 extends over 14 amino acids. Trimming removed 6 bases at V and 5 bases at J, with 11 bases between. Germline V gene lookup returns CDR1 LNHNV and CDR2 YYDKDF (reference sequence).

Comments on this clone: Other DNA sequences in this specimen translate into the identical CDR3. As DNA, the CDR3 is TGTGCCAGCAGTTACTCGATCACGGCCTACGAGCAGTACTTC. Its translation: CASSYSITAYEQYF. The chain couples TRBV6-5 to TRBJ2-7; D gene ambiguous. This CDR3 contains 14 residues. V dropped 0 bases and J dropped 2 bases, with 8 bases sitting between them. In germline, CDR1 is MNHEY, CDR2 SVGAGI.